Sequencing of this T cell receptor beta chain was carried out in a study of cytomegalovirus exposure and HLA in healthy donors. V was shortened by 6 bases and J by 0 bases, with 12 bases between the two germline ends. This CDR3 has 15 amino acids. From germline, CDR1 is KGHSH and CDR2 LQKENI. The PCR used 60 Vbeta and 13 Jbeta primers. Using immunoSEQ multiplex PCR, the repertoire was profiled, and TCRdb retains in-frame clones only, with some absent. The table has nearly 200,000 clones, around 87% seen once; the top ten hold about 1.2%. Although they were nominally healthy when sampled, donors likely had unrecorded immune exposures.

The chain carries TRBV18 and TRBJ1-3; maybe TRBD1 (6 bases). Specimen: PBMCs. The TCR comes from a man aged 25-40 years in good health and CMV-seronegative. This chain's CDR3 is CASSGTGSSGNTIYF. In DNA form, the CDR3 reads TGTGCCAGCTCGGGAACAGGGAGCTCTGGAAACACCATATATTTT. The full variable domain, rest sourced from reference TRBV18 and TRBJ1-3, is NAGVMQNPRHLVRRRGQEARLRCSPMKGHSHVYWYRQLPEEGLKFMVYLQKENIIDESGMPKERFSAEFPKEGPSILRIQQVVRGDSAAYFCASSGTGSSGNTIYFGEGSWLTVV.